This T cell receptor beta chain was captured by sequencing in a study of T-cell memory formation after mild COVID-19 (dated by TCRdb to about 2021). Broadly, across the study: TCR sequence clusters from the two donors were found to be largely donor specific. In two donors, T-cell clones that expanded and contracted after mild COVID-19 were followed by sequencing TCRalpha and TCRbeta repertoires longitudinally. Two young, previously healthy adult volunteers made up the cohort, one male and one female.

The germline V gene yields SGHVS for CDR1 and FNYEAQ for CDR2. Including the terminal cysteine and phenylalanine, the CDR3 comprises 15 residues. Just CDR3 DNA is preserved here, 45 bases in frame from base 1. Trimming at the junction amounts to 5 bases on V and 0 bases on J, and the germline ends lie 10 bases apart. Instrument on record: Illumina NovaSeq 6000. TCRalpha and TCRbeta cDNA libraries were built by 5'RACE with constant-segment primers, adding sample barcodes and unique molecular identifiers. Trizol reagent was used to extract RNA from every sample. Libraries were amplified in two PCR steps, with a second sample barcode and Illumina TruSeq adapters added in the second step. Sequencing of libraries was performed on an Illumina NovaSeq with 2 x 150 bp paired-end reads. The paper's processing steps were these. Reads were demultiplexed and collapsed into UMI-guided consensus sequences with migec v1.2.7. Using mixcr v2.1.11, the UMI consensuses were aligned to TRA and TRB V and J templates and assembled into clonotypes. Expanded or contracted clonotypes were those called significant by both edgeR and NoisET, with noise models trained on biological replicates. For edgeR calls, a false discovery rate-adjusted p below 0.01 and a log2 fold-change threshold of 1 were applied. PCA with hierarchical clustering of max-normalized trajectories of the 1000 most abundant clonotypes was used as exploratory dynamics analysis. The CD4 or CD8 phenotype of responding clones was assigned using the separately sequenced CD4+ and CD8+ repertoires. Through fastp at Q25 and MiXCR, TCRdb rebuilt clones from the public reads, retaining in-frame beta chains. Rows with a matching CDR3 protein are joined into one entry that keeps the most common DNA and genes. The V and J calls reflect TCRdb's pipeline rather than the authors' work. For this sample the table gives roughly 150,000 distinct CDR3 sequences, of which approximately 12% were detected only once. The leading ten clones occupy roughly 3.4% of the sample.

PBMCs were isolated by Ficoll-Paque density gradient centrifugation. What the research found in general, with its limitations: Some responding clones were detected in pre-infection memory, which suggested that pre-existing cross-reactive memory T cells had joined the SARS-CoV-2 response. Clones contracting from day 15 to 85 had balanced CD4/CD8 phenotypes, while a second wave expanding from day 15 to 37 was biased towards CD4+. The study included only a couple of mild cases, and larger cohorts that include severe cases with pre-infection samples were judged to be necessary. SARS-CoV-2 specificity was not confirmed for the second-wave clones peaking on day 37. Contracting CD4+ clones appeared mostly in the CM and EM memory subsets, whereas CD8+ clones were enriched in EMRA.

On this clonotype: The antigen this receptor binds is unknown. Base qualities were left out, and no much larger clone turns up one base away.

This clonotype was obtained from a man between 18 and 29 years old who had mild COVID-19 (a few samples of this study predate the infection). The sample titles of this study are shuffled in the database, so cell type and time point are left out; the donor was told from shared clones. Sequencing was performed on PBMCs or a T cell subset sorted from them (not recorded which). The chain is made from TRBV7-6 and TRBJ2-2; the D gene is perhaps TRBD1, on 6 matching bases. The CDR3 protein: CASSTRQANTGELFF. The nucleotide sequence reads as follows: TGTGCCAGCAGCACGAGACAGGCGAACACCGGGGAGCTGTTTTTT.